This T cell receptor beta chain stems from a study of T cell responses to AZD1222 COVID-19 vaccine (dated by TCRdb to the early 2020s). About the investigation overall: TCR sequencing covered approximately 230 trial participants: 200 to 220 given two doses of AZD1222 and about 26 given two doses of MenACWY control vaccine. Trial participants were enrolled into age subgroups of 18-55, 56-69 and 70-plus years, which contained around 150, 29 and 61 TCR-sequenced participants, respectively. The investigation overall reported the following: Because no day 14 peak-response samples were available, repertoires were characterized only after the peak T cell response. The 56-69-year group was small, and its depth increase did not reach significance, likely because of low power. Vaccine-associated CD4 TCRs spanned the whole spike protein, with dominant responses in regions 160-218 and 743-854. A significant rise in spike-specific TCR breadth and depth was observed after two AZD1222 doses relative to day 0 and relative to MenACWY recipients. Reportedly, close to half of the unique spike-specific TCRs recognized epitopes lying outside the regions that are mutated in the B.1.351 and B.1.1.7 variants. Most participants were white British and females outnumbered males, and the authors suggested that clonal diversity may have been underestimated. Conclusions about previously exposed vaccinees were limited because only 5 or 6 AZD1222 recipients were SARS-CoV-2 seropositive at baseline.

The CDR3 regions of human TCRbeta chains were analyzed by immunosequencing. For the original study's pipeline: TCRs in the repertoires were matched against a reference library of SARS-CoV-2-specific TCRs that had been generated with the MIRA antigen-specificity platform. Breadth was defined as the fraction of unique TCRs that were SARS-CoV-2-associated, and depth was defined as the fraction of total T cells that were SARS-CoV-2-associated. Using the MIRA data, each spike-specific TCR was mapped to the spike region that the TCR reacts to and placed in a CD4 or CD8 class. Log10-transformed breadth and depth values were compared by one-way ANOVA with Sidak's multiple comparisons tests. TCRdb retrieved this table from immuneACCESS and kept in-frame rearrangements only. Not all clones are present; in checked studies, unresolved V genes account for under half, and no reason is known for the remainder. V, J and clone size derive from that table, while D and trimming were established from the DNA sequence. The sample table contains more than 95,000 clones; only one count was recorded for 75% to 90% of them. Clones ranked in the top ten supply 8.5% to 14% of the sample.

About this clone: The target of this receptor is not known. Per-nucleotide qualities are absent, and no much larger clonotype sits a single base away.

The label giving this sample's time point can be read as: baseline before first vaccination. Explained via the paper, the treatment or condition label denotes: meningococcal conjugate vaccine given as trial control. Samples from vaccinated people were obtained from the UK trials COV001 and COV002, which included a single-blind randomized controlled phase 2/3 trial of AZD1222 (ChAdOx1 nCoV-19) in healthy adults. For TCRbeta chain sequencing, PBMC samples were collected from trial participants at day 0 and at day 28 after the second dose. V lost 2 bases and J lost 4 bases; the stretch between them is 15 bases long. From a lookup of the germline V gene, CDR1 and CDR2 are MDHEN and SYDVKM. There are 15 amino acids in the CDR3, from cysteine to phenylalanine inclusive. CDR3 DNA is the only sequence kept; it has 45 bases, read in frame from the first base.

The chain is encoded by TRBV28 joined to TRBJ2-7; TRBD2 might be the D gene, on 6 matching bases. This receptor was identified in an adult in good health. The sample here was peripheral blood, taken on day 0 of MenACWY control vaccination. The CDR3 has the sequence CASSLGVMGGYEQYF. Read as DNA, the sequence is TGTGCCAGCAGTTTAGGGGTGATGGGGGGTTACGAGCAGTACTTC.